This T cell receptor (beta chain) was sequenced in a study of blood T cell repertoires in COVID-19. Turning to the study itself: Acute and convalescent COVID-19 specimens originated in the United States, Italy and Spain. T cells, B-cell-depleted T cells, or PBMCs provided the cDNA or gDNA that served as material.

This CDR3 comprises 15 residues. CDR1 is MDHEN and CDR2 is SYDVKM in the germline V gene. Trimming took off 7 bases at V and 7 bases at J, with 19 bases between the two ends. The method was immunoSEQ multiplex PCR; TCRdb's version includes in-frame clones alone and lacks a portion of them. The sample yields 95,000 to 150,000 clones, 88% seen once. This receptor was identified in a human donor in a cohort sampled during active COVID-19. This chain joins TRBV28 and TRBJ1-4; no reliable D call. The sequenced material came from peripheral blood. CDR3 loop: CASTPRGIPGEKLFF. The CDR3 coding sequence is TGTGCCAGCACCCCCCGAGGGATTCCGGGTGAAAAACTGTTTTTT.